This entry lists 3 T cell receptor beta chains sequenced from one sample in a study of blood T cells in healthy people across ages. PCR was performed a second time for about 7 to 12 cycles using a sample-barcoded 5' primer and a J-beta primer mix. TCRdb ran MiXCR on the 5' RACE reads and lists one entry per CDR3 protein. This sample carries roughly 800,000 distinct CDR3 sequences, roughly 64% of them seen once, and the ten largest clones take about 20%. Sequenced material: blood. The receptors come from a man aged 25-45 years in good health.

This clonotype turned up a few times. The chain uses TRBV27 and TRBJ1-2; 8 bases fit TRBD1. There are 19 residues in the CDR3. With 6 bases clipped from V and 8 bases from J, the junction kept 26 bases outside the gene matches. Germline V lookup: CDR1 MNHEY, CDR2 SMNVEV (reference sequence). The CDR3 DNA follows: TGTGCCAGCAGCAGGACAGGGAAAGGCCCGTACTATATGGGGTTGGGCTACACCTTC. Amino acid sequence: CASSRTGKGPYYMGLGYTF.

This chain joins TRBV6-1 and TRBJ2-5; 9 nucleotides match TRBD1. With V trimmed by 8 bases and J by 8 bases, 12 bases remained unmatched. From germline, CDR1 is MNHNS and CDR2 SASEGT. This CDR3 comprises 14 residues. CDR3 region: CASRGAGTGKTQYF. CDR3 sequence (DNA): TGTGCCAGCCGAGGAGCCGGGACAGGGAAAACCCAGTACTTC.

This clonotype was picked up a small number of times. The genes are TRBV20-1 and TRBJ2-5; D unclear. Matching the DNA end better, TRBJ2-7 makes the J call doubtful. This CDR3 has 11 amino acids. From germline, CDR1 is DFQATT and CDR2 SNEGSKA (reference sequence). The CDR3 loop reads CSASALYEQYF. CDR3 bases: TGCAGTGCCAGCGCTCTGTACGAGCAGTACTTC.